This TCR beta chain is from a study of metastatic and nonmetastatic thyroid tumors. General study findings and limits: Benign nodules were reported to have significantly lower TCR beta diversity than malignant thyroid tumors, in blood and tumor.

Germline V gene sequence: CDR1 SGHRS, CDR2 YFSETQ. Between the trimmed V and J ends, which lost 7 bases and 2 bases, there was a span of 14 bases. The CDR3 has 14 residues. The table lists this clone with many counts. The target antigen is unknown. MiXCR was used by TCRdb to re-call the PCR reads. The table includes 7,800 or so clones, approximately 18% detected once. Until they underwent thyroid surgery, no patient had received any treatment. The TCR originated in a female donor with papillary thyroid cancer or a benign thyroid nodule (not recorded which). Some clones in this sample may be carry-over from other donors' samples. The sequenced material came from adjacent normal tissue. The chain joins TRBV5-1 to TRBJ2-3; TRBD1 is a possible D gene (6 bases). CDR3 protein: CASLQGYDTDTQYF. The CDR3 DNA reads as TGCGCCAGCCTACAGGGTTATGACACAGATACGCAGTATTTT.